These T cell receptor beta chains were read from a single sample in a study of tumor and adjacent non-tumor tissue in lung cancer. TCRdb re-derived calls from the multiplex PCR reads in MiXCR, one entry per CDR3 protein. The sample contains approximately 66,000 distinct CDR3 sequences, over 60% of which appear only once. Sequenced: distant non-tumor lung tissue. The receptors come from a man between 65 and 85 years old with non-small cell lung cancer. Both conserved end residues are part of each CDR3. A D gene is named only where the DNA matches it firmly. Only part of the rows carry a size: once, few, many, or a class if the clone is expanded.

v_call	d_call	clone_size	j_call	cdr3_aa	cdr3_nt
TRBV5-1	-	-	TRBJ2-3	CASSQTGDTQYF	TGCGCCAGCAGCCAGACGGGAGATACGCAGTATTTT
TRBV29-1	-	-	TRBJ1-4	CSVASRSGLIPTELFF	TGCAGCGTCGCCTCTAGATCGGGACTCATACCTACTGAACTGTTTTTT
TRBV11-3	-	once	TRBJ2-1	CASSLLAMVNNEQFF	TGTGCCAGCAGCCTTCTAGCGATGGTTAACAATGAGCAATTCTTC
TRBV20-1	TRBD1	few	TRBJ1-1	CSADRGAAEAFF	TGCAGTGCCGACAGGGGGGCCGCTGAAGCTTTCTTT
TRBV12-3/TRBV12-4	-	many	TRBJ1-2	CASSLSGAPGYTF	TGTGCCAGCAGTTTAAGTGGGGCGCCAGGCTACACCTTC
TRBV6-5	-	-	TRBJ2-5	CASSLPMVGETRYF	TGTGCCAGCAGTCTTCCCATGGTTGGGGAGACCCGGTACTTC
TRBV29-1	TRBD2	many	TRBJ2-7	CSAGTSGNYEQYF	TGCAGCGCCGGGACTAGCGGCAACTACGAGCAGTACTTC
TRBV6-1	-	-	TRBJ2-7	CISSFSGAGEQYF	TGTATCAGCAGCTTTTCAGGGGCTGGCGAGCAGTACTTC
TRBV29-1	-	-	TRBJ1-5	CSGQGGYQPQHF	TGCAGCGGTCAGGGAGGCTATCAGCCCCAGCATTTT
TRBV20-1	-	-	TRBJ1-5	CSARGGGPNQPQHF	TGCAGTGCTAGGGGAGGGGGGCCGAATCAGCCCCAGCATTTT
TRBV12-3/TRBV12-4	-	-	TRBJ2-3	CGSRKGGDTDTQYF	TGTGGCAGCAGGAAGGGGGGGGACACAGATACACAGTATTTT
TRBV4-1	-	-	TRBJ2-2	CVSSQEGPRASYTGELFF	TGCGTCAGCAGCCAAGAGGGGCCTAGGGCCAGCTATACCGGGGAGCTGTTTTTT
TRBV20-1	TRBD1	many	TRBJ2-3	CSASIGTGITDTQYF	TGCAGTGCTTCGATAGGGACAGGGATCACAGATACGCAGTATTTT
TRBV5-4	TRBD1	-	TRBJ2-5	CAGRDRAQETQYF	TGTGCCGGCCGGGACAGGGCTCAAGAGACCCAGTACTTC
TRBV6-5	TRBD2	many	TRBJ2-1	CASSRSGGANGQFF	TGTGCCAGCAGTCGTAGCGGGGGGGCTAATGGGCAGTTCTTC
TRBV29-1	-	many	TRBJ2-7	CSVAGGLGEQYF	TGCAGCGTTGCTGGGGGGCTAGGGGAGCAGTACTTC
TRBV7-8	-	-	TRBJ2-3	CASSSWGLNSNQPQYF	TGTGCCAGCAGCTCCTGGGGCTTAAATAGCAATCAGCCCCAGTATTTT
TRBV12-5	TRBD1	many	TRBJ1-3	CASGLVFPGQEGPPGNTIYF	TGTGCTAGTGGTTTGGTATTCCCGGGACAGGAGGGCCCCCCTGGAAACACCATATATTTT
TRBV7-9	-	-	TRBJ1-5	CASSLEGNRPQHF	TGTGCCAGCAGCTTAGAAGGCAATCGGCCCCAGCATTTT
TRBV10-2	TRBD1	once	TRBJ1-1	CASSASTGGEASF	TGCGCTAGCAGTGCCTCGACAGGGGGGGAAGCTTCCTTC
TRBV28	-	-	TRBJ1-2	CASTLLGNYGYTF	TGTGCCAGCACTTTATTGGGAAACTATGGCTACACCTTC
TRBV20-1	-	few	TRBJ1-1	CSAPQVLLGAEAFF	TGCAGTGCGCCTCAGGTATTACTTGGGGCTGAAGCTTTCTTT
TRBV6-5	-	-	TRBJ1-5	CASSLLGWPQHF	TGTGCCAGCAGTTTACTAGGATGGCCCCAGCATTTT
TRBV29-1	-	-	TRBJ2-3	CNALTISSIDTQYF	TGCAATGCACTGACTATATCTAGCATAGATACGCAGTATTTT
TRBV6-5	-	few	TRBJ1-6	CASSTAPPGASNNSPLHF	TGTGCCAGCAGTACAGCGCCGCCCGGGGCCAGTAATAATTCACCCCTCCACTTT
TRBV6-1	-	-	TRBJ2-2	CASSDSQSPDAGERFF	TGTGCCAGCAGTGATTCACAGAGTCCGGACGCCGGGGAGCGGTTTTTT
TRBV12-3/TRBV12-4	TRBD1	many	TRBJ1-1	CASSLTGRAEAFF	TGTGCCAGCAGTTTGACAGGGCGGGCTGAAGCTTTCTTT
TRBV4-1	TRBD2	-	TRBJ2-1	CASSQDFGGRRMSDEQSF	TGCGCCAGTAGCCAAGATTTCGGCGGGAGACGGATGAGTGATGAGCAGTCCTTC
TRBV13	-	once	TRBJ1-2	CASSLRAVLGDNYGYTF	TGTGCCAGCAGCTTACGGGCGGTGTTGGGGGACAACTATGGCTACACCTTC
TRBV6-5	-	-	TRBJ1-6	CANRPGTPESPLHF	TGTGCCAACAGGCCCGGGACGCCGGAGTCACCCCTCCACTTT
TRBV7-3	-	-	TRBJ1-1	CTSCLHPGATEAFF	TGTACCAGCTGCTTACACCCGGGGGCAACTGAAGCTTTCTTT
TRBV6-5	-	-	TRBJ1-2	CASCSNDRFYGYTF	TGTGCCAGCTGTTCGAACGATAGGTTCTATGGCTACACCTTC
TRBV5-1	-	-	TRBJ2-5	CASSLREGMVGETQYF	TGCGCCAGCAGCTTGCGAGAGGGAATGGTTGGAGAGACCCAGTACTTC
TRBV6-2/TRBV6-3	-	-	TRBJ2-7	CASSPRCSLNERYF	TGTGCCAGCAGTCCGCGGTGTTCATTGAACGAGCGGTACTTC
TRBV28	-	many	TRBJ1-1	CASRPIGPNTEAFF	TGTGCCAGCAGGCCGATCGGCCCGAACACTGAAGCTTTCTTT